These 26 T cell receptor beta chains came from one sample sequenced in a study of blood T cells in healthy people across ages. A sample-barcoded 5' primer and a J-beta primer mix were used in a second PCR of roughly 7 to 12 cycles. Using its own MiXCR run on the 5' RACE reads, TCRdb lists one record per CDR3 protein. The sample shows roughly 1,500,000 distinct CDR3 sequences, 30% to 40% of them seen only once. The specimen sequenced was blood. These TCRs come from a woman aged 30 to 39 in good health.

The genes are TRBV27 and TRBJ1-6; D may be TRBD1 (5 bases). CDR3 length equals 15 residues. Per the germline V gene, CDR1 is MNHEY and CDR2 is SMNVEV (reference sequence). The V end was cut by 2 bases, the J end by 7 bases, with 12 bases between. For the CDR3, the DNA is TGTGCCAGCAGTTTAGGGGGGGAGGCGAATTCACCCCTCCACTTT. Its protein is CASSLGGEANSPLHF.

V and J are TRBV11-2 and TRBJ2-7, with TRBD1 identical over 8 bases. The CDR3 is 14 residues long. CDR1 and CDR2 from the germline V gene are SGHAT and FQNNGV. Trimming took 5 bases from V and 3 from J; bases not matched to a gene: 6. CDR3 sequence (DNA): TGTGCCAGCAGCCACCGGGACAGGCGCTACGAGCAGTACTTC. Translating gives CASSHRDRRYEQYF.

The rearrangement uses TRBV30 and TRBJ1-2, with D maybe TRBD1 (5 bases). V was cut by 3 bases and J by 4 bases, with 18 bases left in between. The V gene's germline CDR1 is GTSNPN and CDR2 SVGIG (reference sequence). CDR3 length: 15 residues. The CDR3, as DNA: TGTGCCTGGAGGCCCAGGGCGAACGGGGGCTATGGCTACACCTTC. Translated, it gives CAWRPRANGGYGYTF. Combining the CDR3 with reference TRBV30 and TRBJ1-2 gives the whole variable domain SQTIHQWPATLVQPVGSPLSLECTVEGTSNPNLYWYRQAAGRGLQLLFYSVGIGQISSEVPQNLSASRPQDRQFILSSKKLLLSDSGFYLCAWRPRANGGYGYTFGSGTRLTVV.

In its sample, this clonotype was seen a few times. The CDR3 bases are TGCAGTGCTAGAGATCCCAGACAAGACGCTGAAGCTTTCTTT. Protein sequence: CSARDPRQDAEAFF. The gene calls are TRBV20-1 and TRBJ1-1; no clear D. Germline CDR1 reads DFQATT; CDR2 reads SNEGSKA (reference sequence). This CDR3 has 14 amino acids. The V and J ends lost 0 bases and 6 bases respectively, with 14 bases between them.

This clonotype turned up a few times. V gene TRBV5-1 combines with J gene TRBJ2-6, with TRBD1 matching 7 bases. Germline loops: CDR1 SGHRS, CDR2 YFSETQ. This CDR3 contains 16 residues. V dropped 4 bases and J dropped 0; count of bases not matched to a gene: 4. The CDR3 DNA reads TGCGCCAGCAGCGGGGACAGTAGCTCTGGGGCCAACGTCCTGACTTTC. Translation: CASSGDSSSGANVLTF.

This clonotype turned up a few times. The chain couples TRBV4-2 to TRBJ2-1; D tentatively reads TRBD1 or TRBD2 (5 bases each). V lost 0 bases and J 0 bases, leaving 15 bases between the germline ends. Germline values: CDR1 LGHNA, CDR2 YNFKEQ. This CDR3 has 18 amino acids. DNA of the CDR3: TGTGCCAGCAGCCAAGATGAGGTCGGGACCGTCTCCTACAATGAGCAGTTCTTC. It yields the protein CASSQDEVGTVSYNEQFF.

Regarding this clonotype: This CDR3 is missing its conserved last phenylalanine or tryptophan, likely due to a read error. The J gene is TRBJ2-6, the V gene TRBV13; D might be TRBD2 (5 bases). This CDR3 is 17 amino acids long. Germline assignment: CDR1 PRHDT and CDR2 FYEKMQ (reference sequence). Between the trimmed V and J ends, which lost 5 bases and 0 bases, there was a span of 14 bases. In DNA, the CDR3 is TGTGCCAGCAGCCGAAAGACGGGGAGCTCTGGGGCCAACGTCCTGACTTGC. Protein product: CASSRKTGSSGANVLTC.

This clonotype was picked up a small number of times. The CDR3 is CASSFKGLVSYNEQFF. CDR3 DNA sequence: TGTGCCAGCAGCTTTAAAGGGCTAGTTTCCTACAATGAGCAGTTCTTC. The chain combines TRBV7-2 with TRBJ2-1; D gene uncertain. CDR3 length equals 16 residues. Germline CDR1 and CDR2: SGHTA and FQGNSA. V was cut by 3 bases and J by 1 base, with 13 bases left in between.

This clonotype showed up just a few times. CDR3 amino acids: CSARRLAGSFEQYF. The CDR3 bases are TGCAGTGCTAGGCGACTAGCGGGATCTTTCGAGCAGTACTTC. This sequence joins TRBV20-1 and TRBJ2-7; 11 bases are shared with TRBD2. The CDR3 is 14 residues long. The V gene's germline CDR1 is DFQATT and CDR2 SNEGSKA (reference sequence). Losses at the gene ends were 3 bases for V and 6 bases for J; bases not matched to a gene: 7.

V is TRBV7-6 and J is TRBJ2-1; 7 bases fit TRBD2. Germline loops: CDR1 SGHVS, CDR2 FNYEAQ. The junction had 17 bases not matched to a gene; V was cut back by 5 bases and J by 10 bases. This CDR3 has 16 amino acids. CDR3 region: CASSPFSRGSSYEQFF. The CDR3, as DNA: TGTGCCAGCAGCCCCTTTAGTCGCGGGAGCTCCTACGAGCAGTTCTTC. The complete variable domain, with remaining parts taken from reference TRBV7-6 and TRBJ2-1, reads GAGVSQSPRYKVTKRGQDVALRCDPISGHVSLYWYRQALGQGPEFLTYFNYEAQQDKSGLPNDRFSAERPEGSISTLTIQRTEQRDSAMYRCASSPFSRGSSYEQFFGPGTRLTVL.

The V gene is TRBV7-9, the J gene TRBJ1-5; D is ambiguous. Germline CDR1 and CDR2: SEHNR and FQNEAQ (reference sequence). Trimming left V 1 base short and J 0 bases short, with 13 bases between. This CDR3 comprises 17 residues. CDR3 sequence (DNA): TGTGCCAGCAGCTTAGACGGAACAGAGAATAGCAATCAGCCCCAGCATTTT. As protein: CASSLDGTENSNQPQHF.

In regard to this clonotype: Without the conserved terminal phenylalanine or tryptophan, this CDR3 likely stems from a read error. The V gene is TRBV7-2, the J gene TRBJ1-2; D may be TRBD1 (6 bases). CDR1 SGHTA and CDR2 FQGNSA come from the germline V gene. Trimming removed 5 bases at V and 11 bases at J, with 24 bases between. The CDR3 sequence is 15 residues long. CDR3 amino acids: CASSPERVAGDGYTS. DNA for the CDR3: TGTGCCAGCAGCCCGGAGCGTGTGGCAGGGGACGGTTACACCTCC.

The J gene is TRBJ2-7, the V gene TRBV5-1; 8 bases are a match to TRBD2. V gave up 7 bases and J gave up 2 bases; unmatched junction bases: 8. This CDR3 comprises 14 residues. CDR1 and CDR2 from the germline V gene are SGHRS and YFSETQ. In DNA form, the CDR3 reads TGCGCCAGCGGCGGGGGGACTCCTCCCTACGAGCAGTACTTC. It specifies CASGGGTPPYEQYF.

With regard to this clonotype: The germline gene is not matched at one end of the junction; a read error may be the cause. The chain combines TRBV9 with TRBJ1-2; D perhaps matches TRBD1 (5 bases). CDR1 is SGDLS and CDR2 is YYNGEE in the germline V gene. This CDR3 comprises 15 residues. CDR3 amino acids: CACSHLAQGNYGYTF. The CDR3 DNA reads TGTGCCTGCAGCCACCTAGCCCAGGGTAACTATGGCTACACCTTC.

This clonotype was counted at least ten times. The chain combines TRBV5-1 with TRBJ1-2; D is uncertain. The germline CDR1 and CDR2 sequences are SGHRS and YFSETQ. Trimming cost V 0 bases and J 7 bases, with 10 bases left between them. The CDR3 has 13 residues. This chain's CDR3 is CASSLDWRSGYTF. In nucleotides, the CDR3 is TGCGCCAGCAGCTTGGATTGGAGATCTGGCTACACCTTC. Variable domain in full (rest from reference TRBV5-1 and TRBJ1-2): KAGVTQTPRYLIKTRGQQVTLSCSPISGHRSVSWYQQTPGQGLQFLFEYFSETQRNKGNFPGRFSGRQFSNSRSEMNVSTLELGDSALYLCASSLDWRSGYTFGSGTRLTVV.

The CDR3 sequence: CSARDFLSGRAYEQYF. DNA of the CDR3: TGCAGTGCTAGAGATTTCCTTAGCGGGAGGGCCTACGAGCAGTACTTC. This chain joins TRBV20-1 and TRBJ2-7, with 11 bases fitting TRBD2. The ends lost 0 bases at V and 2 bases at J; junction bases unmatched: 6. The CDR3 loop spans 16 amino acids. Germline CDR1 reads DFQATT; CDR2 reads SNEGSKA (reference sequence).

The chain is built from TRBV11-2 and TRBJ2-3; no clear D gene. The CDR3 sequence is 14 residues long. The germline V gene encodes CDR1 SGHAT and CDR2 FQNNGV. The V gene lost 4 bases and the J gene lost 4 bases, with 12 bases spanning the gap. The CDR3 DNA is TGTGCCAGCAGCTGGGATACGTGGGCAGATACGCAGTATTTT. Amino acid sequence: CASSWDTWADTQYF.

The gene calls are TRBV27 and TRBJ1-1, with 9 nucleotides matching TRBD1. The CDR3 is made up of 16 amino acids. CDR1 is MNHEY and CDR2 is SMNVEV in the germline V gene (reference sequence). The V and J ends lost 6 bases and 3 bases, in that order; junction bases with no gene match: 11. This CDR3 reads CASSLTGGNWDTEAFF. In DNA, the CDR3 is TGTGCCAGCAGCCTAACAGGGGGCAATTGGGACACTGAAGCTTTCTTT.

This chain connects TRBV5-6 to TRBJ2-1, with D perhaps TRBD2 (6 bases). The germline V and J ends were trimmed by 0 bases and 15 bases, with 13 bases remaining between them. CDR3 size: 12 residues. CDR1 SGHDT and CDR2 YYEEEE come from the germline V gene. CDR3 loop: CASSLGGTILFF. CDR3 in DNA: TGTGCCAGCAGCTTGGGCGGGACGATTCTGTTCTTC.

DNA of the CDR3: TGTGCCAGCAGTCCCGTGGGTTACCAAGAGACCCAGTACTTC. Protein product: CASSPVGYQETQYF. The chain couples TRBV7-2 to TRBJ2-5; D unclear. V lost 6 bases and J lost 0, with 11 bases in between. This CDR3 comprises 14 residues. Germline V gene sequence: CDR1 SGHTA, CDR2 FQGNSA.

CDR3 bases: TGTGCCAGCAGCCAAGATGTTGATAGCCGGGGCCAAGAGACCCAGTACTTC. Its translation is CASSQDVDSRGQETQYF. The V and J genes are TRBV3-1 and TRBJ2-5; a possible D gene is TRBD2 (5 bases). Deletions cut 0 bases from V and 1 base from J, with 15 bases between. Germline CDR1 is LGHDT and CDR2 is YNNKEL (reference sequence). The CDR3 runs 17 residues.

A few counts support this clonotype. V gene TRBV7-3 combines with J gene TRBJ2-1, with 13 positions matching TRBD2. The CDR3 has 16 residues. V lost 3 bases, J lost 7 bases, and 6 bases stayed unmatched. The germline V gene has CDR1 SGHTA and CDR2 FQGTGA. CDR3 bases: TGTGCCAGCAGCTTTATGGGACTAGCGGGGATGAATGAGCAGTTCTTC. Its protein product is CASSFMGLAGMNEQFF.

This clonotype appeared many times. This chain joins TRBV9 and TRBJ2-4; D is ambiguous. Germline CDR1 SGDLS, CDR2 YYNGEE. The CDR3 has 13 residues. The V end lost 2 bases, the J end lost 8 bases, and 11 bases lay between the germline ends. The CDR3 loop is CASSVGTYDIQYF. DNA for the CDR3: TGTGCCAGCAGCGTGGGTACATATGACATTCAGTACTTC. The whole variable domain, filled in from reference TRBV9 and TRBJ2-4, reads DSGVTQTPKHLITATGQRVTLRCSPRSGDLSVYWYQQSLDQGLQFLIQYYNGEERAKGNILERFSAQQFPDLHSELNLSSLELGDSALYFCASSVGTYDIQYFGAGTRLSVL.

CDR3 loop: CASSPQVQPGRETQYF. The CDR3 DNA follows: TGTGCCAGCAGTCCCCAAGTCCAACCTGGGAGAGAGACCCAGTACTTC. The gene calls are TRBV5-6 and TRBJ2-7; D is perhaps TRBD2 (5 bases). The DNA end is a closer match to TRBJ2-5, so the J assignment may be wrong. This CDR3 region has 16 residues. Per the germline V gene, CDR1 is SGHDT and CDR2 is YYEEEE.

This chain joins TRBV9 and TRBJ2-6; D is unclear. From germline, CDR1 is SGDLS and CDR2 YYNGEE. The CDR3 contains 18 residues. Trimming cost V 6 bases and J 0 bases, with 19 bases left between them. The CDR3 DNA reads as TGTGCCAGCATTGCCAGGATTAGGACGAGCTCTGGGGCCAACGTCCTGACTTTC. It yields the protein CASIARIRTSSGANVLTF.

The chain combines TRBV10-3 with TRBJ2-5, with 11 bases that match TRBD2. With V trimmed by 3 bases and J by 2 bases, 2 bases remained unmatched. This CDR3 is built from 15 residues. Germline lookup yields CDR1 ENHRY and CDR2 SYGVKD. CDR3: CAISDRTSGQETQYF. The CDR3 DNA reads TGTGCCATCAGTGATAGGACTAGCGGGCAAGAGACCCAGTACTTC.